Below are 23 T cell receptor beta chains sequenced from a single sample in a study of radiotherapy plus CTLA-4 blockade in lung cancer (dated by TCRdb to the late 2010s). The library was generated by the immunoSEQ multiplex PCR assay. TCRdb obtained this table from immuneACCESS and retained in-frame rearrangements with V and J assigned. These tables miss some clones; where compared with another copy, unresolved V genes account for less than half of the shortfall, and the remainder is unexplained. The sample includes tens of thousands of clones, with 88% observed a single time. The ten largest clones take up 6% to 8.5% of the sample. The material sequenced was peripheral blood, taken from a patient treated with radiotherapy plus ipilimumab. Receptors were obtained from a human donor with non-small cell lung cancer whose response to radiotherapy plus ipilimumab could not be evaluated.

J is TRBJ1-4 and V is TRBV21-1. TRBV21-1 is given as a pseudogene. CDR3 length equals 15 residues. The CDR3 is CASSRVGGAGEKLFF. The CDR3 nucleotides are TGTGCCAGCAGCAGAGTGGGAGGGGCGGGGGAAAAACTGTTTTTT.

The chain links TRBV10-3 to TRBJ2-7; weak D call: TRBD1 (6 bases). There are 20 residues in the CDR3. The V end lost 0 bases, the J end lost 0 bases, and 24 bases lay between the germline ends. Germline V lookup: CDR1 ENHRY, CDR2 SYGVKD. The CDR3: CAISESLRQGKPRSSYEQYF. Written as DNA, the CDR3 is TGTGCCATCAGTGAGTCTTTGCGGCAGGGGAAGCCCAGGAGCTCCTACGAGCAGTACTTC.

The rearrangement uses TRBV6-5 and TRBJ1-2; D is unclear. Trimming took 6 bases from V and 4 from J, leaving 12 bases between them. Germline-derived CDR1 and CDR2 are MNHEY and SVGAGI. This CDR3 has 13 amino acids. Written as DNA, the CDR3 is TGTGCCAGCAGGACAACCGGGGTCTATGGCTACACCTTC. It is translated as CASRTTGVYGYTF.

The rearrangement links TRBV10-3 to TRBJ2-1, with a possible D match to TRBD2 (6 bases). CDR3 length equals 14 residues. Deletions cut 7 bases from V and 8 bases from J, with 18 bases between. Germline V gene lookup returns CDR1 ENHRY and CDR2 SYGVKD. The CDR3 DNA reads as TGTGCCATCATATCTAGCGTGGGGCCAGATGAGCAGTTCTTC. Translated: CAIISSVGPDEQFF.

The V gene is TRBV28, the J gene TRBJ1-5; D may be TRBD1 (6 bases). The CDR3 is 13 amino acids. V lost 6 bases and J 4 bases, leaving 10 bases between the germline ends. Germline CDR1 MDHEN, CDR2 SYDVKM. CDR3 sequence: CASSPDRNQPQHF. Written as DNA, the CDR3 is TGTGCCAGCAGCCCCGACAGGAATCAGCCCCAGCATTTT.

A remark on this clone: Other DNA sequences of this sample code for an identical CDR3. The chain carries TRBV4-1 and TRBJ2-3, with 7 bases matching TRBD2. The germline CDR1 and CDR2 sequences are MGHRA and YSYEKL. CDR3 length: 15 residues. Germline trimming cut 4 bases from V and 0 bases from J; bases unmatched to any gene: 4. CDR3: CASSPKAGSTDTQYF. The CDR3 DNA sequence: TGCGCCAGCAGCCCAAAAGCGGGAAGCACAGATACGCAGTATTTT.

This clone has more than one count but fewer than ten. The rearrangement links TRBV4-1 to TRBJ2-7; unclear D gene. The CDR3 length is 14 residues. Per germline, CDR1 MGHRA and CDR2 YSYEKL. Trimming cost V 4 bases and J 1 base, with 11 bases left between them. CDR3 in DNA: TGCGCCAGCAGCCGAGAGGAGCTTTCCTACGAGCAGTACTTC. It translates to CASSREELSYEQYF.

The chain employs TRBV19 and TRBJ2-3, with D possibly being TRBD2 (6 bases). The CDR3 contains 15 residues. CDR1 LNHDA and CDR2 SQIVND come from the germline V gene (reference sequence). Trimming took 5 bases from V and 1 from J, leaving 13 bases between them. The CDR3 DNA reads TGTGCCAGTAGTGCGGAGCGGGTGGGCACAGATACGCAGTATTTT. Its translation is CASSAERVGTDTQYF.

J is TRBJ2-3 and V is TRBV5-1, with a weak D call TRBD2 (5 bases). Germline V gene lookup returns CDR1 SGHRS and CDR2 YFSETQ. Trimming stripped 2 bases from V and 0 bases from J, with 7 bases between. The CDR3 sequence is 14 residues long. Here the CDR3 reads CASSLAASTDTQYF. CDR3 nucleotides: TGCGCCAGCAGCTTAGCGGCTAGCACAGATACGCAGTATTTT.

The V call is TRBV5-1, the J call TRBJ1-1; D is unclear. CDR1 is SGHRS, CDR2 YFSETQ, per germline. The CDR3 runs 13 residues. V dropped 0 bases and J dropped 10 bases, with 13 bases sitting between them. Here the CDR3 reads CASSLEVKSGAFF. The CDR3 DNA reads TGCGCCAGCAGCTTGGAGGTGAAGTCAGGAGCTTTCTTT.

The genes are TRBV5-1 and TRBJ1-3; D gene uncertain. The V end lost 4 bases, the J end lost 0 bases, and 11 bases lay between the germline ends. CDR1 and CDR2 from the germline V gene are SGHRS and YFSETQ. This CDR3 region has 15 residues. CDR3 coding DNA: TGCGCCAGCAGCCCATTGGCGGACTCTGGAAACACCATATATTTT. Residues: CASSPLADSGNTIYF. The full variable domain, rest sourced from reference TRBV5-1 and TRBJ1-3, is KAGVTQTPRYLIKTRGQQVTLSCSPISGHRSVSWYQQTPGQGLQFLFEYFSETQRNKGNFPGRFSGRQFSNSRSEMNVSTLELGDSALYLCASSPLADSGNTIYFGEGSWLTVV.

This clone was observed a few times. This rearrangement joins TRBV4-2 to TRBJ1-1; D is unclear. The CDR3 is 15 amino acids. Germline values: CDR1 LGHNA, CDR2 YNFKEQ. Trimming stripped 0 bases from V and 0 bases from J, with 8 bases between. CDR3 nucleotide sequence: TGTGCCAGCAGCCAAGAAAGGACTGTGAACACTGAAGCTTTCTTT. Residues: CASSQERTVNTEAFF.

V gene TRBV10-3 combines with J gene TRBJ1-1; 10 bases line up with TRBD1. Unmatched junction bases numbered 18, after V lost 11 bases and J lost 6 bases. Germline V gene data show CDR1 as ENHRY and CDR2 as SYGVKD. The CDR3 runs 16 residues. The CDR3 DNA follows: TGTGCCTCGACCGGGAAACCGGGACAGGGGTCAGCTGAAGCTTTCTTT. Translation: CASTGKPGQGSAEAFF.

The chain recombines TRBV6-5 with TRBJ2-1, with TRBD1 matching 7 bases. The germline CDR1 and CDR2 sequences are MNHEY and SVGAGI. V lost 5 bases, J lost 3 bases, and 7 bases stayed unmatched. The CDR3 runs to 15 residues. The CDR3 region is CASSPGGGRYNEQFF. CDR3 DNA sequence: TGTGCCAGCAGTCCAGGGGGTGGACGCTACAATGAGCAGTTCTTC.

The rearrangement links TRBV18 to TRBJ1-1, with D possibly matching TRBD1 (6 bases). This CDR3 has 13 residues. V lost 0 bases and J lost 7, with 9 bases in between. Per germline, CDR1 KGHSH and CDR2 LQKENI. CDR3 in amino acids: CASSPPGGGEAFF. The CDR3 nucleotides read TGTGCCAGCTCACCACCTGGGGGCGGTGAAGCTTTCTTT. Full variable domain (missing parts from reference TRBV18 and TRBJ1-1): NAGVMQNPRHLVRRRGQEARLRCSPMKGHSHVYWYRQLPEEGLKFMVYLQKENIIDESGMPKERFSAEFPKEGPSILRIQQVVRGDSAAYFCASSPPGGGEAFFGQGTRLTVV.

This clone was picked up a small number of times. This rearrangement joins TRBV5-6 to TRBJ2-3; 7 positions agree with TRBD1. Losses at the gene ends were 3 bases for V and 10 bases for J; bases not matched to a gene: 8. Germline lookup yields CDR1 SGHDT and CDR2 YYEEEE. CDR3 length equals 13 residues. CDR3 amino acids: CASSWSTGNSQYF. The CDR3 nucleotides read TGTGCCAGCAGCTGGTCGACAGGGAATTCGCAGTATTTT.

The DNA of the CDR3 is TGTGCCAGCAGCTTAGTAGCGGGGGGGCCCGGGGATACGCAGTATTTT. It codes for CASSLVAGGPGDTQYF. The rearrangement joins TRBV7-2 to TRBJ2-3, with TRBD2 matching over 11 bases. V dropped 1 base and J dropped 6; count of bases not matched to a gene: 6. The CDR3 consists of 16 residues. Germline V lookup: CDR1 SGHTA, CDR2 FQGNSA.

V is TRBV7-2 and J is TRBJ2-1; TRBD1 aligns across 9 bases. The CDR3 has 15 amino acids. V lost 5 bases, J lost 6 bases, and 8 bases stayed unmatched. From germline, CDR1 is SGHTA and CDR2 FQGNSA. As DNA, the CDR3 is TGTGCCAGCAGCCAGACCGGGACAGGGACCAATGAGCAGTTCTTC. Amino acids: CASSQTGTGTNEQFF.

The rearrangement links TRBV6-6 to TRBJ2-3, with D hard to call. V lost 8 bases and J 4 bases, leaving 10 bases between the germline ends. This CDR3 is 12 amino acids long. Per germline, CDR1 MNHNY and CDR2 SVGAGI (reference sequence). The CDR3 reads CASCGGADTQYF. The DNA of the CDR3 is TGTGCCAGCTGCGGTGGCGCAGATACGCAGTATTTT.

The chain combines TRBV5-6 with TRBJ2-3, with 8 bases matching TRBD1. CDR3 length: 14 residues. Unmatched junction bases numbered 3, after V lost 3 bases and J lost 3 bases. CDR1 and CDR2 (germline): SGHDT, YYEEEE. The chain's CDR3 is CASSWGQATDTQYF. Here the CDR3 DNA reads TGTGCCAGCAGCTGGGGACAGGCGACAGATACGCAGTATTTT.

This clone was observed a single time. This rearrangement joins TRBV18 to TRBJ2-2, with TRBD1 matching over 8 bases. The junction had 2 bases not matched to a gene; V was cut back by 4 bases and J by 1 base. The germline gives CDR1 KGHSH, CDR2 LQKENI. The CDR3 is 15 amino acids. The CDR3 nucleotides read TGTGCCAGCTCACGCGGACAGGGGAACACCGGGGAGCTGTTTTTT. Its translation is CASSRGQGNTGELFF.

This rearrangement joins TRBV11-2 to TRBJ2-1; 7 bases agree with TRBD2. The CDR3 has 12 residues. Germline CDR1 and CDR2: SGHAT and FQNNGV. J gave up 13 bases and V 5 bases, and 8 bases lay outside the gene matches. The CDR3 coding sequence is TGTGCCAGCAGCCCACTAGCGCCGTCTCAGTTCTTC. Translation: CASSPLAPSQFF.

The chain combines TRBV30 with TRBJ2-7; TRBD2 aligns across 9 bases. The CDR3 length is 12 residues. From germline, CDR1 is GTSNPN and CDR2 SVGIG (reference sequence). Trimming cost V 3 bases and J 5 bases; bases outside gene matches: 2. The CDR3 sequence: CAWRGTSHEQYF. CDR3 nucleotide sequence: TGTGCCTGGAGGGGGACTAGCCACGAGCAGTACTTC.